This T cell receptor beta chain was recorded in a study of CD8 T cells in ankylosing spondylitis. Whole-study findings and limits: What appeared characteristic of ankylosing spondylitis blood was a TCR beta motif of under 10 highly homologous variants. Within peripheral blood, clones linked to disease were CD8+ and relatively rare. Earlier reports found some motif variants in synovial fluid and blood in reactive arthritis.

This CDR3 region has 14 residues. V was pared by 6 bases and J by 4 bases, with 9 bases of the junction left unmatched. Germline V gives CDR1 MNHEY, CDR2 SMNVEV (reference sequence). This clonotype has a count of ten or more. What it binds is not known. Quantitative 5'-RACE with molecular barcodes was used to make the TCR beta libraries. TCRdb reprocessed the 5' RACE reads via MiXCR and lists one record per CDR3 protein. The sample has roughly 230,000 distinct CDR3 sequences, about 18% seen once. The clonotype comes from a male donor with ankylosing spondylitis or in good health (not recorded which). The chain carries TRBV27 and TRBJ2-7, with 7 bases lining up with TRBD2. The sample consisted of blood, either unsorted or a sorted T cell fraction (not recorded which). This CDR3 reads CASSSGGLSYEQYF. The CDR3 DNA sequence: TGTGCCAGCAGCTCGGGGGGACTTTCTTACGAGCAGTACTTC.